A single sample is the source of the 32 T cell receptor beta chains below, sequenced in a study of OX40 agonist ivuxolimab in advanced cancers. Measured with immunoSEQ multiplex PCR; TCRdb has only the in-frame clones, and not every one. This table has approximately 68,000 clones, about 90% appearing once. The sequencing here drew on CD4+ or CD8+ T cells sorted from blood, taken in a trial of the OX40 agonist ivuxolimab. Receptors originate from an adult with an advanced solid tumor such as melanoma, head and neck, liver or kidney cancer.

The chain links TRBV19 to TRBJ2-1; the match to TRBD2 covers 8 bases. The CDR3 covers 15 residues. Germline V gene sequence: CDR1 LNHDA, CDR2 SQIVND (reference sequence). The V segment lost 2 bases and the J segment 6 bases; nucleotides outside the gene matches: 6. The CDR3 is CASSISRGGINEQFF. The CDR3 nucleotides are TGTGCCAGTAGTATATCTCGCGGGGGGATCAATGAGCAGTTCTTC.

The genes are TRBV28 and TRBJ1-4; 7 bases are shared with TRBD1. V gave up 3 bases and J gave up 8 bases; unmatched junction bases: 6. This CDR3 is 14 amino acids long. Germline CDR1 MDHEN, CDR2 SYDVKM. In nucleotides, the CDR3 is TGTGCCAGCAGTTTTTCCGGGACAGCCGAAAAACTGTTTTTT. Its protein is CASSFSGTAEKLFF.

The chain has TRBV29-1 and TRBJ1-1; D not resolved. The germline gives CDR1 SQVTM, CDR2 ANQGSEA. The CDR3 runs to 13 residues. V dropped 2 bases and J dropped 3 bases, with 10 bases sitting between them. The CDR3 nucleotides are TGCAGCGTTGAACGACAACTCGACACTGAAGCTTTCTTT. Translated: CSVERQLDTEAFF.

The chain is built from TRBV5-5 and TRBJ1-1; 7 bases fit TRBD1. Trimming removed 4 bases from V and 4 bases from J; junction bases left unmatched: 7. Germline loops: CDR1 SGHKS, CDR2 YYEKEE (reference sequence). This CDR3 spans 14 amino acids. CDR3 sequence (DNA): TGTGCCAGCAGCAAGGGGGCCCTGGGCACTGAAGCTTTCTTT. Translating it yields CASSKGALGTEAFF.

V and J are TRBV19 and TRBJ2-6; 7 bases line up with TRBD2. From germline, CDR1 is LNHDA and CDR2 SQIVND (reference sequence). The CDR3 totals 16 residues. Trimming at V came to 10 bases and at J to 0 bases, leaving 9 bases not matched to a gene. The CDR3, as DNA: TGTGCCACCTCCCTGTCTAGCGGCTCTGGGGCCAACGTCCTGACTTTC. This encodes CATSLSSGSGANVLTF.

As DNA, the CDR3 is TGTGCCTGGAGGAGCTCAAGACAGGGGTTGGGCGGGGAGCTGTTTTTT. Translating it yields CAWRSSRQGLGGELFF. The chain carries TRBV30 and TRBJ2-2, with 8 bases identical to TRBD1. CDR3 length: 16 residues. The germline V gene encodes CDR1 GTSNPN and CDR2 SVGIG (reference sequence). V lost 3 bases to trimming and J lost 7 bases; unmatched junction nucleotides: 13.

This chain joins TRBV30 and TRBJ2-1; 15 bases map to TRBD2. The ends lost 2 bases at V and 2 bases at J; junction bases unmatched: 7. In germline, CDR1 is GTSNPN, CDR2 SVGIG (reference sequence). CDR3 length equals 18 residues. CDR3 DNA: TGTGCCTGGAGTCTGAGGACTAGCGGGAGGGAGACCTACAATGAGCAGTTCTTC. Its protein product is CAWSLRTSGRETYNEQFF. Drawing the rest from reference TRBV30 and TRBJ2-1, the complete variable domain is SQTIHQWPATLVQPVGSPLSLECTVEGTSNPNLYWYRQAAGRGLQLLFYSVGIGQISSEVPQNLSASRPQDRQFILSSKKLLLSDSGFYLCAWSLRTSGRETYNEQFFGPGTRLTVL.

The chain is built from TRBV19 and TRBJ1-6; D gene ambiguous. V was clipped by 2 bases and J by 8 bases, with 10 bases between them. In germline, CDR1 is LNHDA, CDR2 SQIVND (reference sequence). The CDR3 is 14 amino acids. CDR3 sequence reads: CASSISGSHSPLHF. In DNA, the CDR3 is TGTGCCAGTAGTATATCGGGCAGCCATTCACCCCTCCACTTT. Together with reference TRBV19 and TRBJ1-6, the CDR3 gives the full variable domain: DGGITQSPKYLFRKEGQNVTLSCEQNLNHDAMYWYRQDPGQGLRLIYYSQIVNDFQKGDIAEGYSVSREKKESFPLTVTSAQKNPTAFYLCASSISGSHSPLHFGNGTRLTVT.

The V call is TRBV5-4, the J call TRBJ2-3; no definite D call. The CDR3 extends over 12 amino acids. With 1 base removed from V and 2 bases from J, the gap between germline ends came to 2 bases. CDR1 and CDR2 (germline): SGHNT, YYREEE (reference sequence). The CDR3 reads CASSLFTDTQYF. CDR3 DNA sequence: TGTGCCAGCAGCTTGTTCACAGATACGCAGTATTTT.

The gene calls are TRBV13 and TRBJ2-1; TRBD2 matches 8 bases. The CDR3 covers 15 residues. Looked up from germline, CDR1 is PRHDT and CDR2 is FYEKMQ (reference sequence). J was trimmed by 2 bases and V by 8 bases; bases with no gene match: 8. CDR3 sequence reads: CASGRRGAAYNEQFF. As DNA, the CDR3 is TGTGCCAGCGGACGGCGGGGGGCCGCCTACAATGAGCAGTTCTTC.

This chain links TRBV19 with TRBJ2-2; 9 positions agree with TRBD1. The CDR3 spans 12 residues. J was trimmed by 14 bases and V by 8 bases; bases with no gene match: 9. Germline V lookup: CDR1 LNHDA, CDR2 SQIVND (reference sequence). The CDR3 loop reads CASGNRGRSLFF. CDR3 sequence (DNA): TGTGCCAGTGGAAACAGGGGGCGCAGCCTGTTTTTT.

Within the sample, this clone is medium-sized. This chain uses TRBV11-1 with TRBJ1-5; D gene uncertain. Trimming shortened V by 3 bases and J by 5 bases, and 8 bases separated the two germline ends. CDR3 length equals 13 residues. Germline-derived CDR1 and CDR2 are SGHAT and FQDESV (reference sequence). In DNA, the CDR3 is TGTGCCAGCAGCTTGAACAACGATCAGCCCCAGCATTTT. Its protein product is CASSLNNDQPQHF.

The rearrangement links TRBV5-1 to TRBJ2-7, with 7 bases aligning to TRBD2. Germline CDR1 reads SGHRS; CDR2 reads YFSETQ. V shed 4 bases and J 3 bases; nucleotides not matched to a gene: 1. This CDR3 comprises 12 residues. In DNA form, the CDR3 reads TGCGCCAGCAGCCCGGGGGGCTACGAGCAGTACTTC. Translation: CASSPGGYEQYF.

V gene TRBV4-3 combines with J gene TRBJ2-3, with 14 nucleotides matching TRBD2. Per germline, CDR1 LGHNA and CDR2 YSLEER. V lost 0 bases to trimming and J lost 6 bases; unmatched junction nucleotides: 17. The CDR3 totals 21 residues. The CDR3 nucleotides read TGCGCCAGCAGCCAAGATTCCACCGGGACTAGCGGGAGTAATGCCCAGGATACGCAGTATTTT. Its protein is CASSQDSTGTSGSNAQDTQYF.

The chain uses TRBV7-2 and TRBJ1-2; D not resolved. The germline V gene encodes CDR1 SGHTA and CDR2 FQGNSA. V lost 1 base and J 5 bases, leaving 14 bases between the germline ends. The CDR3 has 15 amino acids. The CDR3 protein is CASSLVLAEGYGYTF. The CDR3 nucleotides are TGTGCCAGCAGCTTAGTCTTGGCTGAGGGATATGGCTACACCTTC.

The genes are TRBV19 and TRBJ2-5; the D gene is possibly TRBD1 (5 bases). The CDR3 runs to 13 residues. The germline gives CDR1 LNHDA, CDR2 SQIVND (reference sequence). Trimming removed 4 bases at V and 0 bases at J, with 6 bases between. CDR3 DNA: TGTGCCAGTAGTACAGGGTACCAAGAGACCCAGTACTTC. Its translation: CASSTGYQETQYF.

CDR3 sequence reads: CASRRKSRTSGNNEQFF. The CDR3 bases are TGTGCCAGCAGGAGGAAATCCCGTACTAGCGGGAACAATGAGCAGTTCTTC. This sequence joins TRBV7-3 and TRBJ2-1, with 10 bases fitting TRBD2. Germline CDR1 reads SGHTA; CDR2 reads FQGTGA. The junction had 13 bases not matched to a gene; V was cut back by 6 bases and J by 5 bases. The CDR3 length is 17 residues.

The CDR3 DNA reads as TGCGCCAGCAGCTTAATGCTGAACGAGGACGAGCAGTACTTC. It codes for CASSLMLNEDEQYF. The chain joins TRBV5-1 to TRBJ2-7; D uncertain. In germline, CDR1 is SGHRS, CDR2 YFSETQ. The CDR3 contains 14 residues. Trimming pared 2 bases from V and 5 bases from J, leaving 14 bases between. Looking up the rest from reference TRBV5-1 and TRBJ2-7 gives the full variable domain: KAGVTQTPRYLIKTRGQQVTLSCSPISGHRSVSWYQQTPGQGLQFLFEYFSETQRNKGNFPGRFSGRQFSNSRSEMNVSTLELGDSALYLCASSLMLNEDEQYFGPGTRLTVT.

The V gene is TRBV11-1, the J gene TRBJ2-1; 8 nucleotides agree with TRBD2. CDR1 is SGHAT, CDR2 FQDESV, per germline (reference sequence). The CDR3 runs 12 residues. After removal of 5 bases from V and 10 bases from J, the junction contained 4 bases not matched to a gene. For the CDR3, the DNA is TGTGCCAGCAGCATGGGGACTAGAGAGCAGTTCTTC. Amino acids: CASSMGTREQFF.

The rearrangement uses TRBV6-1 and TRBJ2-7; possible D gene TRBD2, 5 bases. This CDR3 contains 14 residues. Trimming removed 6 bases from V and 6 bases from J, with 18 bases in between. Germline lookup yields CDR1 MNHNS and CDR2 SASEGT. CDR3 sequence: CASSPTTASSEQYF. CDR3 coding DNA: TGTGCCAGCAGCCCCACTACCGCTAGCTCCGAGCAGTACTTC.

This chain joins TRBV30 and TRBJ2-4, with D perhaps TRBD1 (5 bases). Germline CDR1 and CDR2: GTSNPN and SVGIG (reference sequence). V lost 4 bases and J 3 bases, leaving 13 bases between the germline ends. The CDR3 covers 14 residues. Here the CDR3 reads CAWNWGRGKNIQYF. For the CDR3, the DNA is TGTGCCTGGAACTGGGGAAGGGGCAAAAACATTCAGTACTTC.

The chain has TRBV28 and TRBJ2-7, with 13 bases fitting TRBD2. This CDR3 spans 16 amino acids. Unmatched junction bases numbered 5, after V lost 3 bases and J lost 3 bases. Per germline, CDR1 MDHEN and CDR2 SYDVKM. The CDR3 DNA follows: TGTGCCAGCAGTTTCGGTACTAGCGGGGGGGGCTACGAGCAGTACTTC. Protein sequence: CASSFGTSGGGYEQYF.

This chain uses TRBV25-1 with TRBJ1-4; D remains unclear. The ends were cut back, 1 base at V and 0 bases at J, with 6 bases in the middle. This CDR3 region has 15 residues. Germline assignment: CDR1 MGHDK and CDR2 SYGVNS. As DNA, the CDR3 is TGTGCCAGCAGTGAATCGATTGCAACTAATGAAAAACTGTTTTTT. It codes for CASSESIATNEKLFF. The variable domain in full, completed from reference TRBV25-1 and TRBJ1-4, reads EADIYQTPRYLVIGTGKKITLECSQTMGHDKMYWYQQDPGMELHLIHYSYGVNSTEKGDLSSESTVSRIRTEHFPLTLESARPSHTSQYLCASSESIATNEKLFFGSGTQLSVL.

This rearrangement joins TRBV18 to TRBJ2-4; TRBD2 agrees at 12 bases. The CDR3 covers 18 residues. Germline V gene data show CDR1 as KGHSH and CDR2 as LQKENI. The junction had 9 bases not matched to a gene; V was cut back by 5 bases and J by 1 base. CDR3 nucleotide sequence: TGTGCCAGCTCATCGTGGACTAGCGGGGAGGGGGCCAAAAACATTCAGTACTTC. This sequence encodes CASSSWTSGEGAKNIQYF.

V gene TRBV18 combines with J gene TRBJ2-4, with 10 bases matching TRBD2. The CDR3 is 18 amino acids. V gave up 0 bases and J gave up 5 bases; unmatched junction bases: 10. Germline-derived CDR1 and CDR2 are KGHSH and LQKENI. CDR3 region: CASSPPRSGGARENIQYF. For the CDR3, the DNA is TGTGCCAGCTCACCACCCCGAAGCGGGGGGGCCCGAGAAAACATTCAGTACTTC.

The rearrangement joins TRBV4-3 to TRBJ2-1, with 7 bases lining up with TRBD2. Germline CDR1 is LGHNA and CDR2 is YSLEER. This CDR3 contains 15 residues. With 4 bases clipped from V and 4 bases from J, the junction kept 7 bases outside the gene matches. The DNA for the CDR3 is TGCGCCAGCAGCCCAGCGGGGAAAACTTACAATGAGCAGTTCTTC. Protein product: CASSPAGKTYNEQFF.

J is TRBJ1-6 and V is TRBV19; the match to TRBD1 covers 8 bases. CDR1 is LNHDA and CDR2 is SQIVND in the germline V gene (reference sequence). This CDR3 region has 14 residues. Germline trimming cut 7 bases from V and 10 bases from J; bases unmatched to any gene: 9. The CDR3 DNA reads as TGTGCCAGTAAAGAGACAGGGGTGGGATCACCCCTCCACTTT. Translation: CASKETGVGSPLHF.

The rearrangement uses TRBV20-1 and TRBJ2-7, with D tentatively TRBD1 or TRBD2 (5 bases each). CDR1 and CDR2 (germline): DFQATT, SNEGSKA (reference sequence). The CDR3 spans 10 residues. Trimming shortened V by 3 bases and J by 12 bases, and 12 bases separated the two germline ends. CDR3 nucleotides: TGCAGTGCTAGCCCCCAGAGGGGGTACTTC. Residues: CSASPQRGYF.

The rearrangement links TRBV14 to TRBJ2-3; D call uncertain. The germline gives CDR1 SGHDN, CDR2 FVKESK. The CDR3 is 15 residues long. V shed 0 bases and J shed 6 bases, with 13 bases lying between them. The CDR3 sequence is CASSQEWSRKDTQYF. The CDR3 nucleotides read TGTGCCAGCAGCCAAGAGTGGTCGAGGAAGGATACGCAGTATTTT.

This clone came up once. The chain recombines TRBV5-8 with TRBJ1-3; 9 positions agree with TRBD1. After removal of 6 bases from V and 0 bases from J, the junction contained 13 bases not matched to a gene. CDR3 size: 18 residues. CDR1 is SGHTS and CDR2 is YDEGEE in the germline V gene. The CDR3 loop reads CASTLGWGQGSSGNTIYF. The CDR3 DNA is TGTGCCAGCACCCTGGGTTGGGGACAGGGAAGCTCTGGAAACACCATATATTTT.

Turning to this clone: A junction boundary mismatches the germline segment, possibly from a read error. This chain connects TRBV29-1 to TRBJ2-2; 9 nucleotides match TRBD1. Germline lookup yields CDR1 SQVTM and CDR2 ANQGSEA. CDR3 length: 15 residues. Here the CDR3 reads CSPRLGQGTTRELFF. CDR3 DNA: TGCAGCCCTAGGTTAGGACAGGGGACCACCAGGGAGCTGTTTTTT.

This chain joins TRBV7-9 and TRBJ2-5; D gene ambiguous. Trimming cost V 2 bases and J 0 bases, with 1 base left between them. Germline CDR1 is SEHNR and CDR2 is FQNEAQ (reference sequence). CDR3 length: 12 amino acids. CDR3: CASSLNQETQYF. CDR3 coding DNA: TGTGCCAGCAGCTTAAACCAAGAGACCCAGTACTTC.